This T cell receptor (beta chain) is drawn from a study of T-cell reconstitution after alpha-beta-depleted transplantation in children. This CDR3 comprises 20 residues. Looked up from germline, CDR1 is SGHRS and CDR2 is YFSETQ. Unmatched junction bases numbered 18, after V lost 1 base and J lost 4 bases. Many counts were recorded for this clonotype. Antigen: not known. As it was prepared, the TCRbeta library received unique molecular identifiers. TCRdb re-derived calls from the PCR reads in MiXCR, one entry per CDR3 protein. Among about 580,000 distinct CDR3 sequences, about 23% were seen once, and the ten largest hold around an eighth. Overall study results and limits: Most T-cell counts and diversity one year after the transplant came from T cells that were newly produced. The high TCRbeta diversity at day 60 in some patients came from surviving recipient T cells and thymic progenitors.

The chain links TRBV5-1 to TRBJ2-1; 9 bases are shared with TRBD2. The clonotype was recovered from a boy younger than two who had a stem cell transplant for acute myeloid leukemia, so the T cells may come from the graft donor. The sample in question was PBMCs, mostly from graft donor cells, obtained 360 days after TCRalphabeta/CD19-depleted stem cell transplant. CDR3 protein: CASSLLGARSGGVRYNEQFF. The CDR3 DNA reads TGCGCCAGCAGCTTGTTAGGAGCTCGTAGCGGGGGCGTTAGATACAATGAGCAGTTCTTC.